This T cell receptor (beta chain) was recorded in a study of blood T cells in healthy people across ages. Findings and caveats of the study: Correlation between TCR beta diversity and naive T cell percentage was strong.

Germline loops: CDR1 MNHEY, CDR2 SMNVEV (reference sequence). V was clipped by 7 bases and J by 2 bases, with 21 bases between them. The CDR3 loop spans 16 amino acids. At least 6 micrograms of total RNA were extracted per sample. With a J-beta primer mix and a sample-barcoded 5' primer, a second PCR ran about 6 to 11 cycles. All cDNA molecules were each tagged by a template-switch adaptor with 12 random nucleotides. TCRdb itself ran the 5' RACE reads through MiXCR, one entry per CDR3 protein. The sample lists roughly 2 million distinct CDR3 sequences, around 50% seen once, with roughly 2% in the top ten. This clonotype was found a few times. Its antigen is still unknown.

Sample: blood. This clonotype originated in a woman aged 40 to 49 in good health. The chain employs TRBV27 and TRBJ2-7; tentative D call: TRBD1 (6 bases). CDR3 DNA sequence: TGTGCCAGCATCCAACAGACAGGTCTGGGGACCTACGAGCAGTACTTC. This translates into CASIQQTGLGTYEQYF.